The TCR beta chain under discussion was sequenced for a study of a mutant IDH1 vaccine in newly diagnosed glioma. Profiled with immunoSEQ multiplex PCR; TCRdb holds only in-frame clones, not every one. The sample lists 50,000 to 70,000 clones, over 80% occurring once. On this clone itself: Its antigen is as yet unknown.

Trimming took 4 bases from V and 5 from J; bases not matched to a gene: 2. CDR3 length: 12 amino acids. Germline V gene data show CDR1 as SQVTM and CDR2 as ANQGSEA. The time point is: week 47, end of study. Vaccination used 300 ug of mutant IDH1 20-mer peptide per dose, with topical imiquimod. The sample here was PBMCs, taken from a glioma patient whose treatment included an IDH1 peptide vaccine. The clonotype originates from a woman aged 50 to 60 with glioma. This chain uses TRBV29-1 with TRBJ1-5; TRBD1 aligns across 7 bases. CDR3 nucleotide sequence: TGCAGCGTTGGCAGGGGGGATCAGCCCCAGCATTTT. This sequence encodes CSVGRGDQPQHF.